What follows are 18 T cell receptor beta chains derived from one specimen sequenced in a study. TCRdb re-called the RT-PCR reads with MiXCR, one entry per CDR3 protein. The table includes fewer than 800,000 distinct CDR3 sequences, about 14% detected once. Input material: memory CD4+ T cells from blood. Every receptor here comes from a female donor in good health, serving as a healthy control.

This clonotype was seen more than once but under ten times. V gene TRBV28 combines with J gene TRBJ2-7; D uncertain. The V gene lost 8 bases and the J gene lost 0 bases, with 11 bases spanning the gap. The CDR3 sequence is 13 residues long. Germline CDR1 MDHEN, CDR2 SYDVKM. The CDR3 nucleotides are TGTGCCAGCCGTGAGCAGGTCTCCTACGAGCAGTACTTC. Translating gives CASREQVSYEQYF.

The chain couples TRBV29-1 to TRBJ1-5; possibly TRBD1 for D (6 bases). Germline V gene lookup returns CDR1 SQVTM and CDR2 ANQGSEA. The CDR3 runs to 15 residues. Trimming removed 2 bases at V and 0 bases at J, with 11 bases between. Here the CDR3 reads CSVERTAYSNQPQHF. In DNA form, the CDR3 reads TGCAGCGTTGAAAGGACAGCGTATAGCAATCAGCCCCAGCATTTT.

This clonotype has at least ten counts. This chain connects TRBV18 to TRBJ2-1; 9 nucleotides align to TRBD1. The CDR3 spans 14 residues. The V gene's germline CDR1 is KGHSH and CDR2 LQKENI. V gave up 3 bases and J gave up 6 bases; unmatched junction bases: 3. CDR3 in amino acids: CASSPGTGSNEQFF. The CDR3 coding sequence is TGTGCCAGCTCACCCGGGACAGGGTCCAATGAGCAGTTCTTC.

This clonotype was seen a handful of times. The chain is built from TRBV25-1 and TRBJ1-6; D is perhaps TRBD1 (6 bases). V was pared by 3 bases and J by 10 bases, with 16 bases between. Germline CDR1 reads MGHDK; CDR2 reads SYGVNS. This CDR3 spans 15 amino acids. CDR3 bases: TGTGCCAGCAGTGAGGGGGGGCGTTCCGGATCACCCCTCCACTTT. Its translation: CASSEGGRSGSPLHF.

This clonotype has ten or more counts. The rearrangement uses TRBV7-3 and TRBJ2-7; no clear D gene. The CDR3 runs 14 residues. V gave up 3 bases and J gave up 1 base, with 10 bases separating them. CDR1 SGHTA and CDR2 FQGTGA come from the germline V gene. CDR3 DNA: TGTGCCAGCAGCTTGGATGGGGATTCCTACGAGCAGTACTTC. The encoded protein is CASSLDGDSYEQYF.

The chain joins TRBV20-1 to TRBJ2-7; 9 bases align to TRBD1. CDR3 length equals 14 residues. J lost 7 bases, V lost 3 bases, and 10 bases had no gene match. CDR1 DFQATT and CDR2 SNEGSKA come from the germline V gene (reference sequence). The CDR3 protein is CSARSGTGLHEQYF. CDR3 DNA sequence: TGCAGTGCTAGGTCCGGGACAGGGCTTCATGAGCAGTACTTC.

This sequence joins TRBV20-1 and TRBJ2-3, with D perhaps assigned TRBD1 or TRBD2 (5 bases each). The CDR3 has 13 amino acids. Trimming left V 4 bases short and J 4 bases short, with 12 bases between. Germline V gene data show CDR1 as DFQATT and CDR2 as SNEGSKA (reference sequence). Here the CDR3 DNA reads TGCAGTGCTACGCTACGGGGCGCAGATACGCAGTATTTT. Its protein is CSATLRGADTQYF.

This clonotype was found a few times. This chain connects TRBV6-1 to TRBJ2-2; D not resolved. Trimming pared 8 bases from V and 0 bases from J, leaving 10 bases between. The CDR3 length is 14 residues. Per the germline V gene, CDR1 is MNHNS and CDR2 is SASEGT. This CDR3 reads CASLLTANTGELFF. DNA of the CDR3: TGTGCCAGCTTGTTGACGGCGAACACCGGGGAGCTGTTTTTT.

This rearrangement joins TRBV3-1 to TRBJ2-1, with TRBD1 matching 7 bases. The CDR3 runs 17 residues. Germline CDR1 reads LGHDT; CDR2 reads YNNKEL (reference sequence). V dropped 2 bases and J dropped 9; count of bases not matched to a gene: 16. DNA for the CDR3: TGTGCCAGCAGCCAACTAGGGGGCCGCGACGCTATGCGTGAGCAGTTCTTC. Its translation: CASSQLGGRDAMREQFF.

The table lists this clonotype with many counts. The chain links TRBV12-3 or TRBV12-4 to TRBJ1-5, with D perhaps TRBD1 (5 bases). V was shortened by 3 bases and J by 5 bases, with 11 bases between the two germline ends. The CDR3 has 14 amino acids. As DNA, the CDR3 is TGTGCCAGCAGTTTCTGGGGGAGGGATCAGCCCCAGCATTTT. It translates to CASSFWGRDQPQHF.

The rearrangement uses TRBV6-6 and TRBJ1-5, with no clear D. V dropped 2 bases and J dropped 7 bases, with 9 bases sitting between them. Germline CDR1 MNHNY, CDR2 SVGAGI (reference sequence). The CDR3 sequence is 13 residues long. This chain's CDR3 is CASSYLEGQPQHF. CDR3 bases: TGTGCCAGCAGTTACCTTGAGGGCCAGCCCCAGCATTTT.

The gene calls are TRBV11-2 and TRBJ1-1; 8 nucleotides line up with TRBD1. V lost 0 bases and J lost 5; bases outside the gene matches: 8. The CDR3 loop spans 16 amino acids. Germline CDR1 and CDR2: SGHAT and FQNNGV. The DNA for the CDR3 is TGTGCCAGCAGCTTAGATGTTCAGGGGGCAAAGACTGAAGCTTTCTTT. Translating gives CASSLDVQGAKTEAFF.

This clonotype was recorded a few times. The CDR3 reads CASSWMGGPQETQYF. CDR3 sequence (DNA): TGCGCCAGCAGCTGGATGGGAGGCCCCCAAGAGACCCAGTACTTC. The chain joins TRBV5-1 to TRBJ2-5; D may be TRBD2 (6 bases). The V and J ends lost 3 bases and 1 base respectively, with 13 bases between them. Germline V gene sequence: CDR1 SGHRS, CDR2 YFSETQ. The CDR3 covers 15 residues.

This clonotype was recorded many times. The chain carries TRBV5-1 and TRBJ2-7; 11 bases are a match to TRBD2. The CDR3 is 19 residues long. After removal of 4 bases from V and 2 bases from J, the junction contained 17 bases not matched to a gene. Germline V gives CDR1 SGHRS, CDR2 YFSETQ. The CDR3 here is CASSPGSEGLAGSTYEQYF. CDR3 coding DNA: TGCGCCAGCAGCCCAGGTAGTGAAGGACTAGCGGGTTCGACCTACGAGCAGTACTTC.

This clonotype was found many times. V gene TRBV12-3 or TRBV12-4 combines with J gene TRBJ2-1; 7 bases are a match to TRBD2. The CDR3 is made up of 12 amino acids. J lost 7 bases, V lost 6 bases, and 3 bases had no gene match. The CDR3 spells CASRWGGNEQFF. Written as DNA, the CDR3 is TGTGCCAGCAGGTGGGGGGGAAATGAGCAGTTCTTC.

This clonotype has only a few counts. This rearrangement joins TRBV6-1 to TRBJ1-2, with D perhaps matching TRBD1 (5 bases). V shed 3 bases and J shed 7 bases, with 15 bases lying between them. The germline V gene encodes CDR1 MNHNS and CDR2 SASEGT. The CDR3 has 14 residues. The CDR3: CASSERTFLFGYTF. The CDR3 DNA is TGTGCCAGCAGTGAGAGGACATTTTTATTTGGCTACACCTTC.

This clonotype was seen repeatedly, ten times or more. V gene TRBV20-1 combines with J gene TRBJ2-7; TRBD2 agrees at 15 bases. The CDR3 is 17 amino acids. V lost 7 bases and J lost 4; bases outside the gene matches: 14. In germline, CDR1 is DFQATT, CDR2 SNEGSKA (reference sequence). The CDR3 protein is CSGMPGLAGGSDYEQYF. The CDR3 DNA follows: TGCAGTGGTATGCCGGGACTAGCGGGAGGTTCCGATTACGAGCAGTACTTC.

The CDR3 DNA follows: TGTGCCAGCAGCTTAGGGCAGGGGGAGACTGAAGCTTTCTTT. This translates into CASSLGQGETEAFF. V usage is TRBV5-4 and J usage is TRBJ1-1; 7 bases line up with TRBD1. Trimming took 2 bases from V and 5 from J; bases not matched to a gene: 6. This CDR3 spans 14 amino acids. The germline V gene encodes CDR1 SGHNT and CDR2 YYREEE (reference sequence).